Detailed here is one TCR beta chain. Its specificity is unknown. This entry is derived from a study of CD4 T cells in relation to SARS-CoV-2 and coronaviruses. For the study at large: TCR beta CDR3s were sequenced after approximately ten-day antigen culture of PBMCs. The study's findings and limits: In around 67% of donors, memory CD4+ clonotypes crossrecognized SARS-CoV-2 and at least one common cold coronavirus spike. Each donor contributed either pre-pandemic or post-infection samples, not both.

TCRdb keeps only in-frame clones here, not all; method: immunoSEQ multiplex PCR. The repertoire consists of roughly 25,000 clones, with around 78% occurring once and the leading ten covering 21%. The unexposed donors gave CD4+ T cells in about 2010-2019, prior to COVID-19. After ten to eleven days of culture, CD4+ T cells were isolated. On days 3 and 7, cultures got half fresh IL-2 medium. Per germline, CDR1 MNHNY and CDR2 SVGAGI (reference sequence). CDR3 length equals 14 residues. V was cut by 2 bases and J by 8 bases, with 12 bases left in between. Sequencing was done on a sample of CD4+ T cells from PBMCs, cultured in vitro. V is TRBV6-6 and J is TRBJ1-4; the D is unclear. The sequence derives from a human donor in good health. CDR3 sequence: CASSYQRGEEKLFF. The CDR3 coding sequence is TGTGCCAGCAGTTACCAGCGGGGTGAAGAAAAACTGTTTTTT.